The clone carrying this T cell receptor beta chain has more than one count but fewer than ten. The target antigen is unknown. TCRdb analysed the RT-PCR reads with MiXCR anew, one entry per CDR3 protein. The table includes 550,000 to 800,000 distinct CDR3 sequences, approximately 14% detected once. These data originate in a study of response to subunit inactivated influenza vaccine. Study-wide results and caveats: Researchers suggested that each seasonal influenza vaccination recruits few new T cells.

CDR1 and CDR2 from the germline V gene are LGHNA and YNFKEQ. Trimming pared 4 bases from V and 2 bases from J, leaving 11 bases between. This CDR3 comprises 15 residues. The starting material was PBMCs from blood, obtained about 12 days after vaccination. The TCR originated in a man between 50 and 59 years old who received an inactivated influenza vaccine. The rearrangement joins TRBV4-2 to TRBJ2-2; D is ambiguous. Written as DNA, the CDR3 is TGTGCCAGCAGCCCCAGGAGAGTCAACACCGGGGAGCTGTTTTTT. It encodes CASSPRRVNTGELFF.